This TCR beta chain emerged from a study of identical twins. Healthy Caucasians supplied all donations. Unique molecular identifiers were in the cDNA, with template-switch universal primer binding. One entry per CDR3 protein, called by TCRdb with MiXCR from the 5' RACE reads. The repertoire holds 1.5 million or so distinct CDR3 sequences, about 31% seen once, with approximately 0.29% in the top ten. This CDR3 comprises 13 residues. Deletions cut 3 bases from V and 10 bases from J, with 13 bases between. The germline V gene encodes CDR1 LNHNV and CDR2 YYDKDF (reference sequence). Material: cord blood. This TCR came from a newborn girl in good health. The chain recombines TRBV15 with TRBJ2-1; D is undetermined. CDR3 protein: CATSRSGDHEQFF. CDR3 sequence (DNA): TGTGCCACCAGCAGGTCAGGCGACCACGAGCAGTTCTTC.